These T cell receptor beta chains were read from a single sample in a study of T cell repertoires in cytomegalovirus infection. TCRdb redid the calling of the reads with MiXCR, one entry per CDR3 protein. The sample carries just over 300,000 distinct CDR3 sequences, about 17% recorded once. Sequencing input: PBMCs. The receptors originated from a human donor in good health (CMV status not recorded). Some clones in this sample may be carry-over from other donors' samples. Both conserved end residues are part of each CDR3. D genes are given only for firm matches. Expanded clones get a size class; other rows say once, few or many, or leave the size out.

CDR3aa	CDR3nt	abundance	j_gene	v_gene	d_gene
CASSFGGAPGGTEAFF	TGTGCCAGCAGTTTTGGGGGGGCCCCGGGCGGGACTGAAGCTTTCTTT	.	TRBJ1-1	TRBV28	.
CASKADRALEGNTIYF	TGTGCCAGCAAAGCGGACAGGGCCCTGGAGGGAAACACCATATATTTT	.	TRBJ1-3	TRBV6-6	TRBD1
CASKQANSNQPQHF	TGTGCCAGTAAACAGGCGAATAGCAATCAGCCCCAGCATTTT	few	TRBJ1-5	TRBV19	.
CASSQGGTGAHQPQHF	TGTGCCAGCAGCCAAGGCGGGACAGGGGCTCATCAGCCCCAGCATTTT	.	TRBJ1-5	TRBV4-2	TRBD1
CASSQGDSGTGELFF	TGCGCCAGCAGCCAAGGCGATTCGGGAACCGGGGAGCTGTTTTTT	.	TRBJ2-2	TRBV4-3	.
CASSLVGGGSYNSPLHF	TGTGCCAGCAGCTTAGTGGGTGGGGGGTCCTATAATTCACCCCTCCACTTT	many	TRBJ1-6	TRBV7-9	.
CASSVHQAGGQDTQYF	TGTGCCAGCAGCGTTCACCAAGCGGGGGGGCAAGATACGCAGTATTTT	many	TRBJ2-3	TRBV9	TRBD2
CATSDSLTGGVETQYF	TGTGCCACCAGTGATTCCCTGACAGGGGGCGTTGAGACCCAGTACTTC	many	TRBJ2-5	TRBV24-1	TRBD1
CSARDTVGMNTEAFF	TGCAGTGCTAGAGACACGGTTGGGATGAACACTGAAGCTTTCTTT	.	TRBJ1-1	TRBV20-1	.
CATSDPKGQGNEQFF	TGTGCCACCAGTGATCCCAAGGGACAGGGCAATGAGCAGTTCTTC	many	TRBJ2-1	TRBV24-1	TRBD1
CASSLVRTNEKLFF	TGTGCCAGCAGCTTAGTTCGGACGAATGAAAAACTGTTTTTT	many	TRBJ1-4	TRBV7-2	.
CSADSQGGPGNTIYF	TGCAGTGCAGACTCACAGGGTGGCCCTGGAAACACCATATATTTT	.	TRBJ1-3	TRBV20-1	.
CASSYSRRADMGTEAFF	TGTGCCAGCAGTTACTCGAGGAGGGCCGACATGGGGACTGAAGCTTTCTTT	many	TRBJ1-1	TRBV6-5	.
CASSSAGTGVGYEQYF	TGTGCCAGCAGTAGTGCCGGGACAGGGGTAGGGTACGAGCAGTACTTC	.	TRBJ2-7	TRBV28	TRBD1
CSARDARDRGDTGELFF	TGCAGTGCTAGAGATGCCCGGGACCGAGGGGACACCGGGGAGCTGTTTTTT	few	TRBJ2-2	TRBV20-1	.
CASSPNTRPGPTDTQYF	TGTGCCAGCTCACCGAATACGCGACCGGGCCCCACAGATACGCAGTATTTT	few	TRBJ2-3	TRBV18	.
CASSYTWLAGTDEQFF	TGTGCCAGCAGCTATACTTGGCTAGCGGGGACGGATGAGCAGTTCTTC	many	TRBJ2-1	TRBV7-2	TRBD2
CASSIRYSSEPQHF	TGTGCCAGTAGTATCCGCTATTCATCGGAGCCCCAGCATTTT	.	TRBJ1-5	TRBV19	.
CSAGRGDTEAFF	TGCAGTGCTGGCCGTGGGGACACTGAAGCTTTCTTT	.	TRBJ1-1	TRBV20-1	.
CASSPGQERNTIYF	TGTGCCAGCAGCCCCGGACAGGAAAGAAACACCATATATTTT	many	TRBJ1-3	TRBV28	TRBD1
CASSYGIDTQYF	TGTGCCAGCAGTTATGGGATAGATACGCAGTATTTT	many	TRBJ2-3	TRBV6-6	.
CASSQDPAGSTDTQYF	TGTGCCAGCAGCCAAGACCCAGCGGGGAGCACAGATACGCAGTATTTT	.	TRBJ2-3	TRBV3-1	TRBD2
CASSSLAGGYNEQFF	TGTGCCAGCAGCTCACTAGCGGGGGGGTACAATGAGCAGTTCTTC	many	TRBJ2-1	TRBV7-3	TRBD2
CAISGSGQGAGGYGYTF	TGTGCCATCAGTGGTTCGGGACAGGGGGCCGGAGGCTATGGCTACACCTTC	.	TRBJ1-2	TRBV10-3	TRBD1
CSVGPGGDTQYF	TGCAGCGTCGGTCCGGGAGGGGATACGCAGTATTTT	few	TRBJ2-3	TRBV29-1	TRBD2
CASRNPLMEGAEYNEQFF	TGTGCCAGCAGAAACCCCCTTATGGAGGGGGCGGAATACAATGAGCAGTTCTTC	many	TRBJ2-1	TRBV7-2	.
CASSQPTGPYSPLHF	TGCGCCAGCAGCCAACCGACAGGGCCGTATTCACCCCTCCACTTT	.	TRBJ1-6	TRBV4-1	TRBD1
CASRGLIQETQYF	TGTGCCAGCAGGGGACTGATCCAAGAGACCCAGTACTTC	many	TRBJ2-5	TRBV7-2	.
CASRNRFSHEQYF	TGTGCCAGCAGAAACAGGTTCTCCCACGAGCAGTACTTC	many	TRBJ2-7	TRBV6-1	.
CASSLARTTGTEAFF	TGTGCCAGCAGCTTAGCAAGAACAACGGGCACTGAAGCTTTCTTT	many	TRBJ1-1	TRBV7-8	.
CASSRPLAGAYNEQFF	TGTGCCAGCAGTCGACCCTTGGCGGGGGCCTACAATGAGCAGTTCTTC	few	TRBJ2-1	TRBV28	TRBD2
CASSRMGGYNQPQRF	TGTGCCAGCTCACGGATGGGGGGGTACAATCAGCCCCAGCGTTTT	.	TRBJ1-5	TRBV18	.
CSVLTGRDEKLFF	TGCAGCGTTCTTACAGGGAGGGATGAAAAACTGTTTTTT	.	TRBJ1-4	TRBV29-1	.
CSARAPPWGDSPLHF	TGCAGTGCTAGAGCGCCTCCGTGGGGGGATTCACCCCTCCACTTT	.	TRBJ1-6	TRBV20-1	.
CASSGITGGASGYTF	TGTGCCAGCAGCGGTATAACAGGGGGCGCCAGTGGCTACACCTTC	.	TRBJ1-2	TRBV7-9	TRBD1
CASSLTTQGSSYEQYF	TGTGCCAGCAGTTTGACAACACAGGGGAGCTCCTACGAGCAGTACTTC	few	TRBJ2-7	TRBV28	TRBD1
CASSYSQTGAEKLFF	TGTGCCAGCAGTTACTCGCAGACAGGGGCTGAAAAACTGTTTTTT	many	TRBJ1-4	TRBV6-5	TRBD1
CASSSGLVATGELFF	TGTGCCAGCAGCTCCGGACTAGTTGCCACCGGGGAGCTGTTTTTT	few	TRBJ2-2	TRBV5-6	TRBD2
CASSYSYLRAAYNEQFF	TGTGCCAGCAGTTACTCCTACCTAAGGGCAGCCTACAATGAGCAGTTCTTC	.	TRBJ2-1	TRBV6-5	.
CASSYAWQGNDEQYF	TGTGCCAGCAGTTACGCCTGGCAGGGTAACGACGAGCAGTACTTC	.	TRBJ2-7	TRBV6-6	.